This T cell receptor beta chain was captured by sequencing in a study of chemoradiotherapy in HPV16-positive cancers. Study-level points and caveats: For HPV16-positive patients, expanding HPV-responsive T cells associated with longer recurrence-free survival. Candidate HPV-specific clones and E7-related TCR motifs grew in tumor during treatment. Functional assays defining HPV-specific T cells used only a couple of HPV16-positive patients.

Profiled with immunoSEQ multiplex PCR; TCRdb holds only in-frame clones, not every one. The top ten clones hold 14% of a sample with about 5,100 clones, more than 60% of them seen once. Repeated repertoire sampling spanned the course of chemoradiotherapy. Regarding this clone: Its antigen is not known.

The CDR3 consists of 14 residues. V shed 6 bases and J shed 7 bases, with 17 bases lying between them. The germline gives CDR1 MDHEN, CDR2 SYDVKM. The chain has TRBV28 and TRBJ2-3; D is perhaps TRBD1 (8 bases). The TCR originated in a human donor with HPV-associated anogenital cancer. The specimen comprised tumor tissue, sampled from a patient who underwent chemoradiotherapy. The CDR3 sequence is CASRDRAGANTQYF. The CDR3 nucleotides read TGTGCCAGCAGGGACAGGGCGGGGGCAAATACGCAGTATTTT.